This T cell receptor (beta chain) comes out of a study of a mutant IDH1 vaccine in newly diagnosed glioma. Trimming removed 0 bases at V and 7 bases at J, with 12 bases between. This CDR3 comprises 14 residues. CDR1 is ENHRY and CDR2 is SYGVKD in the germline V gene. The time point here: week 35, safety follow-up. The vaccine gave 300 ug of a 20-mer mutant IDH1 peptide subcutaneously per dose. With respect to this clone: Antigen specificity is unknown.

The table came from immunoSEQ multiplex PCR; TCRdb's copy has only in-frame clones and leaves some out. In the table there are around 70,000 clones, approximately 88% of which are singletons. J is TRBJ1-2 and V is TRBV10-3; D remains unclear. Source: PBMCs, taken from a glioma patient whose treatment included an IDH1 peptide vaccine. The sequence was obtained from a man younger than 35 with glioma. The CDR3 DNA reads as TGTGCCATCAGTGAGTCGATAAGGGCTGGTGGCTACACCTTC. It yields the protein CAISESIRAGGYTF.